A single sample is the source of the 5 T cell receptor beta chains below, sequenced in a study of OX40 agonist ivuxolimab in advanced cancers. Here immunoSEQ multiplex PCR was the method, and the copy in TCRdb shows in-frame clones only, minus some. The sample carries tens of thousands of clones, more than 75% recorded once. Sequenced here: CD4+ or CD8+ T cells sorted from blood, sampled in a trial of the OX40 agonist ivuxolimab. The receptors originated from an adult with an advanced solid tumor such as melanoma, head and neck, liver or kidney cancer.

The chain has TRBV6-1 and TRBJ1-4; 8 bases are shared with TRBD1. The CDR3 runs 12 residues. Germline CDR1 MNHNS, CDR2 SASEGT. Trimming at V came to 5 bases and at J to 8 bases, leaving 1 base not matched to a gene. CDR3 DNA sequence: TGTGCCAGCAGTCGACAGGGGGAAAAACTGTTTTTT. Its protein product is CASSRQGEKLFF.

V gene TRBV5-1 combines with J gene TRBJ2-1, with D possibly TRBD1 on 5 matching bases. Germline CDR1 is SGHRS and CDR2 is YFSETQ. The CDR3 has 15 amino acids. V was clipped by 4 bases and J by 0 bases, with 11 bases between them. DNA for the CDR3: TGCGCCAGCAGCGTAGACAGTAGCTCCTACAATGAGCAGTTCTTC. Protein product: CASSVDSSSYNEQFF.

The gene calls are TRBV19 and TRBJ1-2, with 9 bases that match TRBD1. The junction had 6 bases not matched to a gene; V was cut back by 4 bases and J by 0 bases. CDR1 and CDR2 (germline): LNHDA, SQIVND (reference sequence). The CDR3 has 16 amino acids. CDR3 loop: CASSREDRGANYGYTF. The CDR3 DNA sequence: TGTGCCAGTAGTAGGGAGGACAGGGGAGCTAACTATGGCTACACCTTC.

CDR3 protein: CASSGIASGATDTQYF. The CDR3 DNA reads as TGTGCCAGCAGCGGAATAGCTAGCGGGGCGACAGATACGCAGTATTTT. The gene calls are TRBV9 and TRBJ2-3, with TRBD2 matching 9 bases. Trimming took 3 bases from V and 3 from J; bases not matched to a gene: 8. The CDR3 has 16 amino acids. Germline loops: CDR1 SGDLS, CDR2 YYNGEE. Supplemented by reference TRBV9 and TRBJ2-3, the full variable domain reads DSGVTQTPKHLITATGQRVTLRCSPRSGDLSVYWYQQSLDQGLQFLIQYYNGEERAKGNILERFSAQQFPDLHSELNLSSLELGDSALYFCASSGIASGATDTQYFGPGTRLTVL.

This clone was observed once. V usage is TRBV11-3 and J usage is TRBJ2-7; 10 bases map to TRBD2. Germline trimming cut 4 bases from V and 7 bases from J; bases unmatched to any gene: 7. Germline-derived CDR1 and CDR2 are SGHNT and YENEEA. The CDR3 is 14 amino acids. The CDR3 DNA reads TGTGCCAGCAGCTCTAGGCTAGCGGGAGAGGAGCAGTACTTC. It is translated as CASSSRLAGEEQYF. Full variable domain (remainder filled in from reference TRBV11-3 and TRBJ2-7): EAGVVQSPRYKIIEKKQPVAFWCNPISGHNTLYWYLQNLGQGPELLIRYENEEAVDDSQLPKDRFSAERLKGVDSTLKIQPAELGDSAVYLCASSSRLAGEEQYFGPGTRLTVT.